This T cell receptor beta chain came from a study of human T cells and chemical hapten exposure. Time point specified: patch test 2, 6 weeks after DPC sensitization. Documented treatment: therapeutic diphenylcyclopropenone sensitization with weekly scalp DPC. Unmatched junction bases numbered 6, after V lost 6 bases and J lost 3 bases. This CDR3 comprises 14 residues. TCRdb re-called the RACE reads through MiXCR, storing one row per CDR3 protein. In the table there are around 99,000 distinct CDR3 sequences, approximately 10% of which are singletons. The chain employs TRBV12-3 or TRBV12-4 and TRBJ2-5; 8 bases map to TRBD1. This clonotype originated in a man aged 40-49 years with alopecia areata. Some clones in this sample may be carry-over from other donors' samples. The material sequenced was whole blood, taken in connection with sensitization to the hapten diphenylcyclopropenone (DPC). The CDR3 bases are TGTGCCAGCAGCCCCCGACAGGGGAAAGAGACCCAGTACTTC. This codes for CASSPRQGKETQYF.